The sequence of this T cell receptor (beta chain) was determined in a study of blood T cell repertoires in COVID-19. Seattle patients were enrolled while actively infected and followed longitudinally. Libraries were prepared by immunoSEQ multiplex PCR; TCRdb keeps only in-frame clonotypes and omits some of them. The sample has 150,000 to 200,000 clones, over 75% seen once. The specimen sequenced was peripheral blood. This receptor was identified in a man older than 75 with COVID-19, enrolled during active disease.

The CDR3, as DNA: TGCGCCAGCAGCCCTAATACGGGGAGTGCCGGGCTTAATAATGAAAAACTGTTTTTT. This encodes CASSPNTGSAGLNNEKLFF. The V gene is TRBV5-1, the J gene TRBJ1-4; D is ambiguous. This CDR3 contains 19 residues. Trimming left V 4 bases short and J 4 bases short, with 26 bases between. Germline V gene sequence: CDR1 SGHRS, CDR2 YFSETQ.